This is a list of T cell receptor beta chains from one sample in a study of identical twins' blood T cells. TCRdb reanalysed the 5' RACE reads using MiXCR and keeps one entry per CDR3 protein. The table has 300,000 to 400,000 distinct CDR3 sequences, 28% seen once; the top ten hold 5.5% to 7%. The source material was PBMCs. The receptor source for this set is a woman between 18 and 50 years old in good health. Both conserved end residues are part of each CDR3. D genes are given only for firm matches. Only part of the rows carry a size: once, few, many, or a class if the clone is expanded.

CDR3 DNA: TGCAGTGCTAGGAGGGAGAATAACTATGGCTACACCTTC
CDR3 protein: CSARRENNYGYTF
clone size: many
V gene: TRBV20-1
J gene: TRBJ1-2
D gene: .

CDR3 DNA: TGCAGCGTCTGGGGGAACACTGAAGCTTTCTTT
CDR3 protein: CSVWGNTEAFF
clone size: .
V gene: TRBV29-1
J gene: TRBJ1-1
D gene: .

CDR3 DNA: TGTGCCAGAAGCGTTGAGAGGGACTCTGGAAACACCATATATTTT
CDR3 protein: CARSVERDSGNTIYF
clone size: .
V gene: TRBV9
J gene: TRBJ1-3
D gene: .

CDR3 DNA: TGCAGCGTTACTAGCGGGGGGAACAATGAGCAGTTCTTC
CDR3 protein: CSVTSGGNNEQFF
clone size: few
V gene: TRBV29-1
J gene: TRBJ2-1
D gene: TRBD2

CDR3 DNA: TGTGCCAGCAGCTTAGGGGTCAGGGGGTCCGGAAAACTGTTTTTT
CDR3 protein: CASSLGVRGSGKLFF
clone size: .
V gene: TRBV13
J gene: TRBJ1-4
D gene: TRBD1

CDR3 DNA: TGTTCCAGCAGCTTCGACCTCTATGGCTACACCTTC
CDR3 protein: CSSSFDLYGYTF
clone size: .
V gene: TRBV11-3
J gene: TRBJ1-2
D gene: .

CDR3 DNA: TGCAGCGTTACCGGTAACTATGGCTACACCTTC
CDR3 protein: CSVTGNYGYTF
clone size: .
V gene: TRBV29-1
J gene: TRBJ1-2
D gene: .

CDR3 DNA: TGCGCCAGCAGCTTGGAGGGGGGGGCGAACACTGAAGCTTTCTTT
CDR3 protein: CASSLEGGANTEAFF
clone size: many
V gene: TRBV5-1
J gene: TRBJ1-1
D gene: .

CDR3 DNA: TGTGCCAGCAGCTTGGATTCGGGACCGAGGGCCCTCCACTTT
CDR3 protein: CASSLDSGPRALHF
clone size: .
V gene: TRBV7-8
J gene: TRBJ1-6
D gene: .

CDR3 DNA: TGCAGTGCTAGAGAGCCCCTTTCGGCGGGTTCGAGAAATGAGCAGTTCTTC
CDR3 protein: CSAREPLSAGSRNEQFF
clone size: .
V gene: TRBV20-1
J gene: TRBJ2-1
D gene: .

CDR3 DNA: TGCAGCGTTGGTGAAAGGTGGAACACCGGGGAGCTGTTTTTT
CDR3 protein: CSVGERWNTGELFF
clone size: .
V gene: TRBV29-1
J gene: TRBJ2-2
D gene: .

CDR3 DNA: TGTGCCAGTAGTATGAGCAACCGGCCAACCTACGAGCAGTACTTC
CDR3 protein: CASSMSNRPTYEQYF
clone size: .
V gene: TRBV19
J gene: TRBJ2-7
D gene: .

CDR3 DNA: TGTGCCAGCAGCTTAGCGGGGCTTTACAATGAGCAGTTCTTC
CDR3 protein: CASSLAGLYNEQFF
clone size: .
V gene: TRBV28
J gene: TRBJ2-1
D gene: TRBD2

CDR3 DNA: TGTGCCAGCAGCTATCGGACAGGGTCGAACACCGGGGAGCTGTTTTTT
CDR3 protein: CASSYRTGSNTGELFF
clone size: few
V gene: TRBV11-2
J gene: TRBJ2-2
D gene: TRBD1

CDR3 DNA: TGTGCCAGCAGCTTAGAGGCCGCTTCCGAAAACATTCAGTACTTC
CDR3 protein: CASSLEAASENIQYF
clone size: .
V gene: TRBV7-9
J gene: TRBJ2-4
D gene: .

CDR3 DNA: TGTGCCAGCAGATTACAGGAGGGAGGCGTCGGTCAGCCCCAGCATTTT
CDR3 protein: CASRLQEGGVGQPQHF
clone size: once
V gene: TRBV7-8
J gene: TRBJ1-5
D gene: .

CDR3 DNA: TGTGCCAGCAGACTATTCGATGAGCAGTTCTTC
CDR3 protein: CASRLFDEQFF
clone size: .
V gene: TRBV19
J gene: TRBJ2-1
D gene: .

CDR3 DNA: TGTGCCACCAGTGACAGGACAGGTTTGAACACTGAAGCTTTCTTT
CDR3 protein: CATSDRTGLNTEAFF
clone size: many
V gene: TRBV24-1
J gene: TRBJ1-1
D gene: TRBD1

CDR3 DNA: TGTGCCAGCAGCCGGGCGGGACAGGGAAGCTACGAGCAGTACTTC
CDR3 protein: CASSRAGQGSYEQYF
clone size: .
V gene: TRBV7-9
J gene: TRBJ2-7
D gene: TRBD1

CDR3 DNA: TGTGCCAGCAGCCAACTCGACAGCTATAACTATGGCTACACCTTC
CDR3 protein: CASSQLDSYNYGYTF
clone size: .
V gene: TRBV14
J gene: TRBJ1-2
D gene: .

CDR3 DNA: TGTGCCAGCAGCTATGAGGGCCGAAAGGCTGGTGAAGCTTTCTTT
CDR3 protein: CASSYEGRKAGEAFF
clone size: .
V gene: TRBV6-6
J gene: TRBJ1-1
D gene: .

CDR3 DNA: TGCGCCAGCAGCCAAGTATTTGTCCCCCGGCACGGCTACACCTTC
CDR3 protein: CASSQVFVPRHGYTF
clone size: .
V gene: TRBV4-1
J gene: TRBJ1-2
D gene: .

CDR3 DNA: TGTGCCTGCAATGAGCAGTTCTTC
CDR3 protein: CACNEQFF
clone size: .
V gene: TRBV30
J gene: TRBJ2-1
D gene: .

CDR3 DNA: TGTGCCAGCTCACCAAATCAGGTCAATGAGCAGTTCTTC
CDR3 protein: CASSPNQVNEQFF
clone size: .
V gene: TRBV18
J gene: TRBJ2-1
D gene: .

CDR3 DNA: TGTGCCAGCAGTTCACCCGACGCGGGTCCCTCCAACCCAAGGGACCAGCATTTT
CDR3 protein: CASSSPDAGPSNPRDQHF
clone size: .
V gene: TRBV12-3/TRBV12-4
J gene: TRBJ1-5
D gene: .

CDR3 DNA: TGCAGTGAACGGGTAGCGGGGGGATCAGATACGCAGTATTTT
CDR3 protein: CSERVAGGSDTQYF
clone size: .
V gene: TRBV20-1
J gene: TRBJ2-3
D gene: TRBD2

CDR3 DNA: TGCGCCAGCAGCGCGTTGAGCGAAAAACTGTTTTTT
CDR3 protein: CASSALSEKLFF
clone size: .
V gene: TRBV5-1
J gene: TRBJ1-4
D gene: .

CDR3 DNA: TGCGCCAGCAGCTTGGACACGCGGAACACTGAAGCTTTCTTT
CDR3 protein: CASSLDTRNTEAFF
clone size: .
V gene: TRBV5-1
J gene: TRBJ1-1
D gene: .

CDR3 DNA: TGTGCCAGCAGCCCAGGGACTAGGAACGAGCAGTACTTC
CDR3 protein: CASSPGTRNEQYF
clone size: .
V gene: TRBV28
J gene: TRBJ2-7
D gene: TRBD2

CDR3 DNA: TGTGCCAGCAGTGAATGGAGGGACTCCTATAATTCACCCCTCCACTTT
CDR3 protein: CASSEWRDSYNSPLHF
clone size: once
V gene: TRBV25-1
J gene: TRBJ1-6
D gene: .

CDR3 DNA: TGTGCCAGCAGTTACGGCGGGAGTGGTGGAGGAGAGCAGTTCTTC
CDR3 protein: CASSYGGSGGGEQFF
clone size: few
V gene: TRBV6-2/TRBV6-3
J gene: TRBJ2-1
D gene: TRBD2

CDR3 DNA: TGCGCCAGTCATCCGGGACAGGGGGCTTACTATGGCTACACCTTC
CDR3 protein: CASHPGQGAYYGYTF
clone size: .
V gene: TRBV10-2
J gene: TRBJ1-2
D gene: TRBD1

CDR3 DNA: TGTGCCAGTGCCAAGTATCGGGACAGCCACTCCTCTGGAAACACCATATATTTT
CDR3 protein: CASAKYRDSHSSGNTIYF
clone size: .
V gene: TRBV19
J gene: TRBJ1-3
D gene: TRBD1

CDR3 DNA: TGTGCCAGCAGCTTAATGGGGCAGCCCCAGCATTTT
CDR3 protein: CASSLMGQPQHF
clone size: few
V gene: TRBV13
J gene: TRBJ1-5
D gene: .

CDR3 DNA: TGTGCCAGCAGCCGCTACTCTGGAAACACCATATATTTT
CDR3 protein: CASSRYSGNTIYF
clone size: .
V gene: TRBV16
J gene: TRBJ1-3
D gene: .

CDR3 DNA: TGCGCCAGCAGCTCGTTACAGGGGGTGACCAATGAGCAGTTCTTC
CDR3 protein: CASSSLQGVTNEQFF
clone size: .
V gene: TRBV5-1
J gene: TRBJ2-1
D gene: TRBD1

CDR3 DNA: TGCGCCAGCAGCGGATGGGGCAGGGGGACCTCCTACGAGCAGTACTTC
CDR3 protein: CASSGWGRGTSYEQYF
clone size: .
V gene: TRBV5-1
J gene: TRBJ2-7
D gene: TRBD1

CDR3 DNA: TGTGCCAGCAGTTCACAGGGGTTAGGGCAGTACTTC
CDR3 protein: CASSSQGLGQYF
clone size: many
V gene: TRBV28
J gene: TRBJ2-7
D gene: TRBD1

CDR3 DNA: TGCAGCGCAGGGAAGGGGTCGGTCACAGATACGCAGTATTTT
CDR3 protein: CSAGKGSVTDTQYF
clone size: few
V gene: TRBV29-1
J gene: TRBJ2-3
D gene: .

CDR3 DNA: TGTGCCAGCAGTGTCGATGATGCCTCCGAGCAGTACTTC
CDR3 protein: CASSVDDASEQYF
clone size: few
V gene: TRBV6-5
J gene: TRBJ2-7
D gene: .

CDR3 DNA: TGTGCCAGCAGCCCCTTTTTAGGGACAGGGGGTAGGGCGGGTGAAGCTTTCTTT
CDR3 protein: CASSPFLGTGGRAGEAFF
clone size: .
V gene: TRBV12-3/TRBV12-4
J gene: TRBJ1-1
D gene: TRBD1

CDR3 DNA: TGCAGCGTTGAAGGGGGGGGACAAGAGACCCAGTACTTC
CDR3 protein: CSVEGGGQETQYF
clone size: few
V gene: TRBV29-1
J gene: TRBJ2-5
D gene: TRBD2

CDR3 DNA: TGTGCCAGCAGGTGGGGGACAGGGGATGAAGCTTTCTTT
CDR3 protein: CASRWGTGDEAFF
clone size: .
V gene: TRBV12-3/TRBV12-4
J gene: TRBJ1-1
D gene: TRBD1

CDR3 DNA: TGTGCCAGCAGCTACGGACAGGGGAAATTTTATGGCTACACCTTC
CDR3 protein: CASSYGQGKFYGYTF
clone size: .
V gene: TRBV7-6
J gene: TRBJ1-2
D gene: TRBD1

CDR3 DNA: TGTGCCAGCAGTTTCTTGAAGCGCGAGAGGGGGACCCAGTACTTC
CDR3 protein: CASSFLKRERGTQYF
clone size: .
V gene: TRBV12-3/TRBV12-4
J gene: TRBJ2-5
D gene: .

CDR3 DNA: TGTGCCAGCAGCCCGGATGATGAAAAACTGTTTTTT
CDR3 protein: CASSPDDEKLFF
clone size: .
V gene: TRBV11-2
J gene: TRBJ1-4
D gene: .

CDR3 DNA: TGTGCCACACGGGTAGCGAACACCGGGGAGCTGTTTTTT
CDR3 protein: CATRVANTGELFF
clone size: .
V gene: TRBV9
J gene: TRBJ2-2
D gene: .